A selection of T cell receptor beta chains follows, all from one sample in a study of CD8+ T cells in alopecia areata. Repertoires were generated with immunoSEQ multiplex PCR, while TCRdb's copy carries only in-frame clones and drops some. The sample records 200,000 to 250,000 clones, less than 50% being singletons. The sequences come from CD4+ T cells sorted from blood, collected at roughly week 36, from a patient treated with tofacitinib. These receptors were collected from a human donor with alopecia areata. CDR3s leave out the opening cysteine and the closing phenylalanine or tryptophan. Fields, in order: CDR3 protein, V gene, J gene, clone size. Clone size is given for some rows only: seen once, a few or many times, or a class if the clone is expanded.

CDR3: ASSEGVVGTQY
V: TRBV2
J: TRBJ2-5
size: NA

CDR3: SVQGVAETQY
V: TRBV29-1
J: TRBJ2-5
size: NA

CDR3: ASSEVGTRFYEQY
V: TRBV6-1
J: TRBJ2-7
size: NA

CDR3: ASRGDARGQF
V: TRBV6-1
J: TRBJ2-1
size: few

CDR3: ASRPGQESGETQY
V: TRBV12-2
J: TRBJ2-5
size: few

CDR3: ASSLGVGLYNEKLF
V: TRBV5-1
J: TRBJ1-4
size: NA

CDR3: ASSEQKSSTDTQY
V: TRBV5-4
J: TRBJ2-3
size: NA

CDR3: ASSLAASGISYNEQF
V: TRBV7-6
J: TRBJ2-1
size: NA

CDR3: ASTPVGTGGVPDYGYT
V: TRBV27
J: TRBJ1-2
size: NA

CDR3: ASKTGTGVYEQY
V: TRBV2
J: TRBJ2-7
size: NA

CDR3: ASSAPSSGTEAF
V: TRBV5-6
J: TRBJ1-1
size: NA

CDR3: ASTDSPSGETQY
V: TRBV2
J: TRBJ2-5
size: NA

CDR3: ASSTWGSNQPQH
V: TRBV28
J: TRBJ1-5
size: NA

CDR3: AWMSGDYYEQY
V: TRBV30
J: TRBJ2-7
size: few

CDR3: SVVVGLAEYEQY
V: TRBV29-1
J: TRBJ2-7
size: NA

CDR3: ATSTMRGGYT
V: TRBV15
J: TRBJ1-2
size: NA

CDR3: ASSLEGVRGDEQF
V: TRBV11-2
J: TRBJ2-1
size: NA

CDR3: ASRSGPGVGNEQF
V: TRBV5-1
J: TRBJ2-1
size: NA

CDR3: ASILAGGTGELF
V: TRBV2
J: TRBJ2-2
size: many

CDR3: ASSQDLRDQPQH
V: TRBV4-1
J: TRBJ1-5
size: once

CDR3: ASSIRDGQPQH
V: TRBV27
J: TRBJ1-5
size: NA

CDR3: ASSELRGNTGELF
V: TRBV10-1
J: TRBJ2-2
size: NA

CDR3: ASSFTGGMANQPQH
V: TRBV7-2
J: TRBJ1-5
size: few

CDR3: ASSVGGGSYEQY
V: TRBV25-1
J: TRBJ2-7
size: NA

CDR3: ASSQTGVPGEQY
V: TRBV6-5
J: TRBJ2-7
size: NA

CDR3: ASTTYPSREQF
V: TRBV28
J: TRBJ2-1
size: once